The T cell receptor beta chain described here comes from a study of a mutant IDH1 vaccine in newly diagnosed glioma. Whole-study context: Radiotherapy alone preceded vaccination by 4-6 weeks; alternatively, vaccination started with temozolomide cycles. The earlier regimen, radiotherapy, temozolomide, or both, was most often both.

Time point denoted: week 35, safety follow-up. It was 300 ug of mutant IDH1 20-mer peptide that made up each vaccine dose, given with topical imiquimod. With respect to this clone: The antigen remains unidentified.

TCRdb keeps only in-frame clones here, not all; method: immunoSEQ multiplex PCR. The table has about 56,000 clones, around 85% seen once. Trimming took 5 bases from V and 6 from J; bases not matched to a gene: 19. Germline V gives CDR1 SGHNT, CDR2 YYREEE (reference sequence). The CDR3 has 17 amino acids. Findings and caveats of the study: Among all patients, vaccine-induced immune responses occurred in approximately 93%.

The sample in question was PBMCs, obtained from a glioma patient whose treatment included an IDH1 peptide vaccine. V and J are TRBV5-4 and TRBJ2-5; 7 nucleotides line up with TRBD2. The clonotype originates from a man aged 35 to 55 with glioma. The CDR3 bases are TGTGCCAGCAGTCCGACTAACCCGACTAGCCGTGCACAGACCCAGTACTTC. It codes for CASSPTNPTSRAQTQYF.